This paragraph covers one T cell receptor beta chain sequence. Its antigen remains unknown. Germline CDR1 reads SGHTS; CDR2 reads YDEGEE. V trimming: 4 bases; J trimming: 5 bases; junction bases outside the gene matches: 11. The CDR3 contains 15 residues. This sample was included in a study of shared clonotypes between healthy human individuals. Background on the study: Each donor contributed plates that comprised three CD4 naive, three CD4 memory, two CD8 naive and one CD8 memory.

Sequenced by immunoSEQ multiplex PCR; TCRdb stores in-frame clones only, minus some. The sample holds over a million clones, around 78% seen once. Study-level results: Clonotype sharing among the donors was expected to vary with sequencing depth. Across subsets, estimated richness was generally greater for naive than for memory populations.

The V gene is TRBV5-8, the J gene TRBJ1-1; 7 nucleotides agree with TRBD1. The specimen was memory CD4+ T cells from PBMCs. Subset of the sample: CD45RA-negative fraction. This TCR was recovered from a man aged 18 to 29 in good health. Some clones in this sample may be carry-over from other donors' samples. CDR3 bases: TGTGCCAGCAGCCCAACGGACAGGATTAGGACTGAAGCTTTCTTT. Translation: CASSPTDRIRTEAFF.